What follows describes a single T cell receptor beta chain. The entry originates in a study of blood T cell repertoires in COVID-19. Looking at the study overall: Sites across the United States, Italy and Spain contributed samples from acute and convalescent COVID-19. PBMCs, B-cell-depleted T cells, or T cells provided the cDNA or gDNA that made up the material.

Original data processing: Estimation of nucleated cell counts was performed using reference gene primer amplification. TCRdb's copy holds only in-frame clones and misses some; the assay was immunoSEQ multiplex PCR. Clone size and V and J calls were adopted from that table, with D and trimming inferred from the DNA. The sample lists some 80,000 clones; 65% to 90% were seen once. What was sequenced was peripheral blood. This clonotype was sampled from a woman aged 45-60 years with acute or convalescent COVID-19.

The CDR3 spells CASSPFSSYNSPLHF. CDR3 DNA sequence: TGTGCCAGCAGCCCATTTAGCTCCTATAATTCACCCCTCCACTTT. The J gene is TRBJ1-6, the V gene TRBV5-5, with D uncertain. Germline loops: CDR1 SGHKS, CDR2 YYEKEE (reference sequence). The V end lost 4 bases, the J end lost 0 bases, and 8 bases lay between the germline ends. The CDR3 spans 15 residues.